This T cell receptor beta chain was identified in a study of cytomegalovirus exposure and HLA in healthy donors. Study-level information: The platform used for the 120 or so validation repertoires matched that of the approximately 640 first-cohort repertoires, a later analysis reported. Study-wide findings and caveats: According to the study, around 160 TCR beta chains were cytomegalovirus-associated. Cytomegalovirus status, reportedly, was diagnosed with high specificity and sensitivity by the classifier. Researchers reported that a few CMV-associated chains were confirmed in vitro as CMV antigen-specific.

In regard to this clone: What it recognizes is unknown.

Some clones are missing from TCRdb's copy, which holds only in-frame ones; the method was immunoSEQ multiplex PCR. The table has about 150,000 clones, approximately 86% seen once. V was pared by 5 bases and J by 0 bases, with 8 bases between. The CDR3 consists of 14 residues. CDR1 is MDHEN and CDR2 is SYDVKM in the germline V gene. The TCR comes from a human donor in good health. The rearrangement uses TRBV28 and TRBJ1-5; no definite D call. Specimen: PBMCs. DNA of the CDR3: TGTGCCAGCAGTAGACTGGTTAGCAATCAGCCCCAGCATTTT. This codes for CASSRLVSNQPQHF.